Sequencing of this TCR beta chain was carried out in a study of blood T cells in healthy people across ages (dated by TCRdb to between 2014 and 2017). Background for the entire study: In model experiments, template switching captured roughly one uniquely barcoded TCR beta cDNA molecule for every two T cells. The study measured age-related changes in TCR beta repertoire diversity using deep sequencing normalized with unique cDNA molecular identifiers. Four age groups were formed from the donors: young (average about 16 years), middle-aged (approximately 40), aged (under 70) and long-lived (less than 85). To avoid experimental bias, donors of different ages were randomly spread across the sequencing lanes. Two additional independent replicas of 1 million unique cDNA reads from the same blood draw were analyzed for two donors (one aged 18 to 30 and one aged 80 or older). The research as a whole found: A strong correlation was found between observed TCR beta diversity and the percentage of naive T cells measured by flow cytometry. As age increased, observed TCR beta diversity per million T cells dropped in a roughly linear way, and a significant reduction was already evident by age 40. Because the CMV infection status of the donors was unknown, age-related changes in expanded clonotypes may potentially have been confounded. Conclusive comparison of naive and antigen-experienced compartments was prevented by the profiling of bulk unsorted PBMCs. Compared with the aged group, more naive CD4+ T cells, fewer expanded clones and increased TCR diversity were shown by the long-lived group, suggesting age selection. Estimates of total diversity from one million sequenced T cells were regarded as lower bounds and underestimates.

The 39 donors, aged 6 to 90 years, were systemically healthy Caucasian individuals from Russia. Approximately 9.3 milliliters of peripheral blood were drawn from each donor into EDTA-treated Vacutainer tubes. PBMCs were isolated by Ficoll-Paque density-gradient centrifugation, with at least 7 million obtained per sample. Total RNA, at least 6 micrograms per sample, was extracted from PBMCs with Trizol reagent. Naive CD45RAhigh/CD27high T cell percentages were measured by flow cytometry on a PBMC aliquot from every donor. As for this clonotype: This clone's antigen is unknown. Base qualities are not provided; no much larger clone lies one nucleotide away.

Based on the germline V gene, the CDR1 and CDR2 sequences are KGHDR and SFDVKD. The V and J ends are trimmed by 4 bases and 0 bases, leaving 20 bases between them. The CDR3 spans 18 residues, from the cysteine through the phenylalanine. Left in the record is the CDR3 DNA by itself, 54 bases read in frame from the first base. The method behind the library was 5' RACE. Data came from an Illumina HiSeq 2500. The second PCR ran for roughly 7 to 11 cycles and used a J-beta primer mix along with a sample-barcoded 5' primer. Each TCR beta cDNA molecule received a unique molecular identifier from a template-switch 5' adaptor carrying 12 random nucleotides. At least 2.5 million CDR3-containing paired-end reads were obtained from each sample. First-strand cDNA synthesis was performed from all RNA using the Mint cDNA synthesis kit, with priming by a TRBC-specific oligonucleotide. After uracil-DNA glycosylase treatment, a first 18-cycle PCR used universal primers M1SS and BC2_uni_R on all cDNA. On the study's bioinformatics: For normalization, 1 million high-quality reads were randomly selected from each sample, with every read carrying a distinct molecular identifier. Instead of being binned into consensus sequences, reads that shared molecular identifiers were thrown out. MiTCR, set to a Q25 quality threshold and the strictest error-elimination algorithm, was used for CDR3 identification, clonotype clustering and error correction. A nonparametric unseen species model using Euler transformation provided a lower-bound estimate of total TCR beta diversity. Through fastp at Q25 and MiXCR, TCRdb rebuilt clones from the public reads, retaining in-frame beta chains. Rows are unified per CDR3 protein, each entry keeping the most common DNA and genes. In this record, the V and J calls reflect TCRdb's handling and not the investigators' own analysis. The sample includes 1.4 million or so distinct CDR3 sequences, with roughly 43% observed a single time. Approximately 4% of the sample belongs to the ten largest clones.

The rearrangement combines TRBV24-1 with TRBJ1-2, with TRBD1 perhaps the D gene, on 6 matching bases. This TCR came from a woman between 18 and 29 years old in good health. The sample comprised blood. The bases read TGTGCCACCAGTGACCTACAGGGAACTAAGGGAGCTAACTATGGCTACACCTTC. It is translated as CATSDLQGTKGANYGYTF.